The entry below describes one T cell receptor beta chain. What it binds is not known. Primers for the PCR totalled 60 Vbeta and 13 Jbeta. In the authors' methods: An analysis that came later counted tens of millions of unique TCR beta chains, approximately 12 million shared. Here immunoSEQ multiplex PCR was the method, and the copy in TCRdb shows in-frame clones only, minus some. V, J and clone size derive from that table, while D and trimming were established from the DNA sequence. Here the sample spans 100,000 to 150,000 clones, about 81% being singletons. In germline, CDR1 is SGHVS, CDR2 FQNEAQ. Trimming removed 5 bases at V and 2 bases at J, with 3 bases between. CDR3 length: 12 amino acids. The sample originates from a study of cytomegalovirus exposure and HLA in healthy donors. Study results and limitations: Later work found most CMV-associated TCR beta chains apparently HLA-restricted. A cluster of highly shared sequence variants was likely a sequencing artifact.

What was sequenced was PBMCs. The chain recombines TRBV7-8 with TRBJ2-2; D remains unclear. This receptor was obtained from a woman aged 40 to 50 in good health and CMV-seropositive. The CDR3 DNA reads as TGTGCCAGCAGCCTAAACACCGGGGAGCTGTTTTTT. This sequence encodes CASSLNTGELFF.